A selection of T cell receptor beta chains follows, all from one sample in a study of blood T cell repertoires in COVID-19. Sequencing used immunoSEQ multiplex PCR; TCRdb keeps in-frame clones, though not all of them. Of 350,000 to 450,000 clones listed, 89% are singletons. The material sequenced was peripheral blood. These receptor sequences come from a woman in her thirties or forties with COVID-19, enrolled during active disease. Each CDR3 is given with its conserved first and last residue. Each record gives: V gene, CDR3 protein.

TRBV27	CASRDRHSSYEQYF
TRBV3-1/TRBV3-2	CASSQLKGQGREKLFF
TRBV6-5	CASSRQGGGNEQFF
TRBV28	CASRSVNTEAFF
TRBV19	CASSIGPGTSSYEQYF
TRBV3-1/TRBV3-2	CASSQDHLMGQADYGYTF
TRBV7-9	CASSLTGAINEQFF
TRBV19	CASSIFAGGETEAFF
TRBV6-6	CASTSEDTRHEQYF
TRBV4-1	CASSQGDWRNEQFF
TRBV7-2	CASTGTSGGAAGTDTQYF
TRBV6-5	CASSSGGVGETQYF
TRBV4-1	CASSQDVVGSSYNSPLHF
TRBV7-9	CASSFYHSPLHF
TRBV28	CASSWQYRKVGATNEKLFF
TRBV27	CASSPSKLLSGNTIYF
TRBV25-1	CASSVTGVNQPQHF
TRBV11-2	CASSLEPGHQYKRF
TRBV6-2/TRBV6-3	CASSYSGNRGISGYTF
TRBV7-9	CASSLVGWTSGTVTQYF
TRBV5-1	CASSSVTGDQQYF
TRBV9	CASSLRQGASPLHF
TRBV2	CASTRTSGVDGTQYF
TRBV5-5	CASSLVTGSTGELFF
TRBV6-2/TRBV6-3	CASSFGGGSPAAYEQYF
TRBV6-6	CASSYGIAGGQGEQYF
TRBV28	CATPDRGLGEQYF
TRBV30	CAWSTGGLQPQHF
TRBV14	CASSFDLGAGELFF
TRBV5-6	CASSLAGRLGYEQYF
TRBV28	CASSLSGTGDNQPQHF
TRBV5-1	CASMPGGPNYGYTF
TRBV27	CASSTRQAAYNEQFF
TRBV28	CASRPDRDSTDEQFF
TRBV4-3	CASSQGQGSAYGYTF
TRBV19	CASASATDTQYF
TRBV9	CASSAGGGAYTDTQYF
TRBV6-2/TRBV6-3	CASSYTGQGVKTGELFF
TRBV27	CASSRQGVSYEQYF
TRBV19	CASIPDRGGTEAFF
TRBV28	CASSPDRGLRTEAFF
TRBV4-3	CASSQGVVRGTSEQYF
TRBV19	CASSTHTPGQNSPLHF
TRBV28	CASREGGPLNPNQPQHF
TRBV3-1/TRBV3-2	CASSQRKSGGHNEQFF
TRBV11-3	CASSQKGGQGSYNEQFF
TRBV2	CASSPLAGGRDTQYF
TRBV21-1	CASSKEKAFF
TRBV27	CASSANRDINEKLFF
TRBV29-1	CSVADRHTNTGELFF
TRBV5-8	CASSRSGGYEQYF
TRBV25-1	CASSESTVSGNTIYF
TRBV29-1	CSGQDRGDEQYF
TRBV24-1	CATESWTSGPYEQYF
TRBV4-1	CASSHPGGEGVGYTF